This is a list of T cell receptor beta chains from one sample in a study of T cells in narcolepsy. Some clones are missing from TCRdb's copy, which holds only in-frame ones; the method was immunoSEQ multiplex PCR. The repertoire holds 20,000 to 30,000 clones, around two thirds seen once, with 12% in the top ten. Sequencing was done on a sample of memory (CD45RA-) CD4+ T cells from blood. These receptors came from a human donor in good health. Each CDR3 is given with its conserved first and last residue. D genes are given only for firm matches. Rows may omit the clone size; those that give it use once, few, many or a size class.

clone_size	v_call	j_call	d_call	cdr3_nt	cdr3_aa
.	TRBV5-1	TRBJ2-3	.	TGCGCCAGCCGGGCGAAAGATACGCAGTATTTT	CASRAKDTQYF
.	TRBV4-3	TRBJ2-2	.	TGCGCCAGCAGCCAAGATCTAGCCCAAGGGGAGCTGTTTTTT	CASSQDLAQGELFF
.	TRBV7-9	TRBJ2-5	TRBD2	TGTGCCAGCACCTCCGTGAGCGGGAGGTACCAAGAGACCCAGTACTTC	CASTSVSGRYQETQYF
.	TRBV6-1	TRBJ2-7	TRBD1	TGTGCCAGCAGTGTTGACAGGGGCGGTTCCTACGAGCAGTACTTC	CASSVDRGGSYEQYF
.	TRBV5-4	TRBJ2-3	TRBD2	TGTGCCAGCAGACCTAGCGGGAGAAGCACAGATACGCAGTATTTT	CASRPSGRSTDTQYF
.	TRBV11-3	TRBJ1-1	.	TGTGCCAGCAGCTTAGGCTACAGCAACACTGAAGCTTTCTTT	CASSLGYSNTEAFF
.	TRBV27	TRBJ2-7	.	TGTGCCAGCAGTTTATCTCCCGCGGGAAACTACGAGCAGTACTTC	CASSLSPAGNYEQYF
.	TRBV6-5	TRBJ1-6	.	TGTGCCAGCGGGATCCCGAATTCACCCCTCCACTTT	CASGIPNSPLHF
.	TRBV7-8	TRBJ2-3	.	TGTGCCAGCTCCATTGGCGGCACAGATACGCAGTATTTT	CASSIGGTDTQYF
few	TRBV5-1	TRBJ2-7	.	TGCGCCAGCAGCTTGGGCAGGTTGAGCGAGCAGTACTTC	CASSLGRLSEQYF
few	TRBV6-1	TRBJ2-5	.	TGTGCCAGCAGTGAAGGCCTTTTGAGAGAGACCCAGTACTTC	CASSEGLLRETQYF
.	TRBV5-1	TRBJ1-3	.	TGCGCCAGCAGCCCGGCCGCAGGGGCGGGAAACACCATATATTTT	CASSPAAGAGNTIYF
few	TRBV6-1	TRBJ2-5	.	TGTGCCAGCATCTTGTCCCGAGGGGTGCAAGAGACCCAGTACTTC	CASILSRGVQETQYF
few	TRBV2	TRBJ1-1	.	TGTGCCAGCAGTGAAAGTAATAGGGGCACTGAAGCTTTCTTT	CASSESNRGTEAFF
.	TRBV7-9	TRBJ2-2	TRBD1	TGTGCCAGCAGCCCCCAGGGGGCGCTTATCGGGGAGCTGTTTTTT	CASSPQGALIGELFF
.	TRBV5-4	TRBJ1-1	TRBD1	TGTGCCAGCAGCCCAGGACAGGGGCTTTATATGAACACTGAAGCTTTCTTT	CASSPGQGLYMNTEAFF
.	TRBV6-1	TRBJ1-5	.	TGTGCCAGCAGTGAAAGGGGTGGTAACTCCCCTTACAATAGCAATCAGCCCCAGCATTTT	CASSERGGNSPYNSNQPQHF
.	TRBV11-1	TRBJ2-3	.	TGTGCCAGCAGCTACCGACTCAGGACAGATACGCAGTATTTT	CASSYRLRTDTQYF
.	TRBV7-3	TRBJ2-5	TRBD2	TGTGCCAGCAGCTTAAGTCCTAGCGGGACCCAGTACTTC	CASSLSPSGTQYF
.	TRBV23-1	TRBJ2-7	.	TGCGCCAGCAGTCTACCTGGGTCGGGGAACGAGCAGTACTTC	CASSLPGSGNEQYF
.	TRBV27	TRBJ2-3	.	TGTGCCAGCGGGGAGAGACAGGGGAGGGCAGATACGCAGTATTTT	CASGERQGRADTQYF
.	TRBV5-1	TRBJ2-3	TRBD2	TGCGCCAGCAGCCTCTCGGCTAGCGGGCCATCTGATCCGCAGTATTTT	CASSLSASGPSDPQYF
medium-sized	TRBV30	TRBJ1-2	.	TGTGCCTGGAGACCGGGACCTAGGGCTGGCTACACCTTC	CAWRPGPRAGYTF
few	TRBV2	TRBJ2-5	TRBD1	TGTGCCAGCAGTACCCAGGGGGCATCAGGGGAGACCCAGTACTTC	CASSTQGASGETQYF
few	TRBV7-3	TRBJ2-5	.	TGTGCCAGCAGCCGGGCGGGACTCAAGGGTGAGACCCAGTACTTC	CASSRAGLKGETQYF
.	TRBV7-2	TRBJ2-5	.	TGTGCCAGCAGCTCCGGGACGGGGAGGACCCAGTACTTC	CASSSGTGRTQYF
few	TRBV27	TRBJ2-7	.	TGTGCCAGCAGTTTGAGGGGTGGGGCTATCGAGCAGTACTTC	CASSLRGGAIEQYF
.	TRBV4-1	TRBJ2-1	.	TGCGCCAGCAGCCAACTTAGCGGTAAGACCCCCAATGAGCAGTTCTTC	CASSQLSGKTPNEQFF
.	TRBV19	TRBJ2-2	.	TGTGCCAGTAGTGGGCGGTTCACCGGGGAGCTGTTTTTT	CASSGRFTGELFF
.	TRBV6-1	TRBJ2-7	.	TGTGCCAGCAGCCCTGACAGATTCTCCTACGAGCAGTACTTC	CASSPDRFSYEQYF
.	TRBV7-2	TRBJ2-1	.	TGTGCCAGCAGCTTGGGCCAGGGCCCCTTCAATGAGCAGTTCTTC	CASSLGQGPFNEQFF
.	TRBV5-1	TRBJ2-3	.	TGCGCCACCAGACCTAGGCCCAGCACAGATATGCAGTATTTT	CATRPRPSTDMQYF
.	TRBV18	TRBJ1-4	.	TGTGCCAGCTCACCATTAGGTGAAAAACTGTTTTTT	CASSPLGEKLFF
once	TRBV30	TRBJ1-2	TRBD1	TGTGCCTGGAGGGGGGGGACAGCACCTAACTATGGCTACACCTTC	CAWRGGTAPNYGYTF
.	TRBV19	TRBJ2-2	.	TGTGCCAGTAGTATGGGTACTACCTCCGGGGAGCTGTTTTTT	CASSMGTTSGELFF
few	TRBV6-5	TRBJ2-7	TRBD1	TGTGCCAGCAGTCAGGACAGGGGTCAGTACGAGCAGTACTTC	CASSQDRGQYEQYF
once	TRBV7-2	TRBJ2-5	.	TGTGCCAGCAGCCCTGGGGCGGCCGTTCAAGAGACCCAGTACTTC	CASSPGAAVQETQYF
.	TRBV5-6	TRBJ1-1	TRBD1	TGTGCCAGCAGCCTCCGGACAGGGGAGGGCACTGAAGCTTTCTTT	CASSLRTGEGTEAFF
few	TRBV2	TRBJ1-1	.	TGTGCCAGCAGGGAAGGAGGGGGGACTGAAGCTTTCTTT	CASREGGGTEAFF
.	TRBV2	TRBJ1-3	.	TGTGCCAGCAGGGAGGATGGAAACACCATATATTTT	CASREDGNTIYF
.	TRBV7-2	TRBJ2-3	.	TGTGCCAGCAGTCCCGACTACACAGATACGCAGTATTTT	CASSPDYTDTQYF
.	TRBV7-2	TRBJ1-5	.	TGTGCCAGCAGCTTAGGGGTTTATCAGCCCCAGCATTTT	CASSLGVYQPQHF
.	TRBV19	TRBJ2-2	.	TGTGCCAGTATCCGGGTCCGCACCGGGGAGCTGTTTTTT	CASIRVRTGELFF
.	TRBV6-6	TRBJ1-5	.	TGTGCCAGCAGGGGGGGCGTGGGAAGCAATCAGCCCCAGCATTTT	CASRGGVGSNQPQHF
.	TRBV10-3	TRBJ2-3	.	TGTGCCATCAGTGGGGACGTAGATACGCAGTATTTT	CAISGDVDTQYF
.	TRBV6-1	TRBJ2-1	.	TGTGCCAGCAACCCCTCCGGTCGGGGGCAAAAGCAGTTCTTC	CASNPSGRGQKQFF
.	TRBV2	TRBJ1-1	TRBD1	TGTGCCAGCAGTACTGGGACAGGTTCGAGGGTTGCCTTT	CASSTGTGSRVAF
.	TRBV7-2	TRBJ2-5	.	TGTGCCAGCAGCTCCACAACCGGCGGGACCCAGTACTTC	CASSSTTGGTQYF
few	TRBV4-1	TRBJ2-2	.	TGCGCCAGCAGCCCCACGGGACCGGCGGCGACCGGCACCGGGGAGCTGTTTTTT	CASSPTGPAATGTGELFF
once	TRBV6-5	TRBJ1-6	.	TGTGCCAGCACGGGACCACTCCATTCACCCCTCCACTTT	CASTGPLHSPLHF
.	TRBV2	TRBJ1-5	.	TGTGCCAGCAGTTTCCGACAGATCAATAGCAATCAGCCCCAGCATTTT	CASSFRQINSNQPQHF
.	TRBV19	TRBJ2-7	.	TGTGCCAGTAGTATTGATTTCCAGCGGACCTACGAGCAGTACTTC	CASSIDFQRTYEQYF